The rows below give T cell receptor beta chains drawn from one sample of a study of cytomegalovirus exposure and HLA in healthy donors. Using immunoSEQ multiplex PCR, the repertoire was profiled, and TCRdb retains in-frame clones only, with some absent. The repertoire has more than 95,000 clones, 94% of them found once; the top ten carry around 1.2%. The sample was PBMCs. The receptor set was obtained from a woman younger than 30 in good health and CMV-seronegative. Both conserved end residues are part of each CDR3. Each record gives: J gene, clone size, V gene, D gene, CDR3 DNA, CDR3 protein. The D gene is left open where the match is weak. Not every row has a clone size; where given, it reads once, few, many or a size class.

J gene: TRBJ1-2
clone size: .
V gene: TRBV12-5
D gene: .
CDR3 DNA: TGTGCTAGTGGCCCGGACAGAACCATCGGCTACACCTTC
CDR3 protein: CASGPDRTIGYTF

J gene: TRBJ1-3
clone size: .
V gene: TRBV18
D gene: .
CDR3 DNA: TGTGCCAGCTCACCTCGACAGGCCCGGAGGAACACCATATATTTT
CDR3 protein: CASSPRQARRNTIYF

J gene: TRBJ2-1
clone size: .
V gene: TRBV6-5
D gene: .
CDR3 DNA: TGTGCCAGCAGTTTTCGACAGCCCTACAATGAGCAGTTCTTC
CDR3 protein: CASSFRQPYNEQFF

J gene: TRBJ2-5
clone size: .
V gene: TRBV7-7
D gene: TRBD1
CDR3 DNA: TGTGCCAGCAGCTTAGACTGGGACAGTCAAGAGACCCAGTACTTC
CDR3 protein: CASSLDWDSQETQYF

J gene: TRBJ2-1
clone size: .
V gene: TRBV2
D gene: TRBD2
CDR3 DNA: TGTGCCGAAACTAGCGGGTACAACAATGAGCAGTTCTTC
CDR3 protein: CAETSGYNNEQFF

J gene: TRBJ1-2
clone size: .
V gene: TRBV11-2
D gene: .
CDR3 DNA: TGTGCCAGCAGCCAACCCCAGCGTCTTTATGGCTACACCTTC
CDR3 protein: CASSQPQRLYGYTF

J gene: TRBJ2-3
clone size: .
V gene: TRBV9
D gene: TRBD2
CDR3 DNA: TGTGCCAGCAGCCTTCTTAGCGGGGGCCCAGATACGCAGTATTTT
CDR3 protein: CASSLLSGGPDTQYF

J gene: TRBJ2-5
clone size: .
V gene: TRBV4-1
D gene: TRBD1
CDR3 DNA: TGCGCCAGCAGCCAATACTTACAGGGGGCCCGGGAGACCCAGTACTTC
CDR3 protein: CASSQYLQGARETQYF

J gene: TRBJ2-3
clone size: .
V gene: TRBV7-3
D gene: .
CDR3 DNA: TGTGCCAGCAGCTTGTGGGAGAGCAGTTCCGCATTGTATTTT
CDR3 protein: CASSLWESSSALYF

J gene: TRBJ2-7
clone size: .
V gene: TRBV25-1
D gene: .
CDR3 DNA: TGTGCCAGCAGTGAATCAGACGAGCAGTACTTC
CDR3 protein: CASSESDEQYF

J gene: TRBJ2-7
clone size: .
V gene: TRBV7-8
D gene: .
CDR3 DNA: TGTGCCAGCAGGGAACAGGCGAATGAGTTCTACGAGCAGTACTTC
CDR3 protein: CASREQANEFYEQYF

J gene: TRBJ2-7
clone size: .
V gene: TRBV7-8
D gene: .
CDR3 DNA: TGTGCCAGCAGCCCGAGGGAGGAGGAAAGCTACGAGCAGTACTTC
CDR3 protein: CASSPREEESYEQYF

J gene: TRBJ1-1
clone size: .
V gene: TRBV30
D gene: .
CDR3 DNA: TGTGCCTGGAAGTCAGGGAACACTGAAGCTTTCTTT
CDR3 protein: CAWKSGNTEAFF

J gene: TRBJ2-2
clone size: .
V gene: TRBV4-2
D gene: .
CDR3 DNA: TGTGCCAGCAGCCAGGCTCATAACGCGAACACCGGGGAGCTGTTTTTT
CDR3 protein: CASSQAHNANTGELFF

J gene: TRBJ1-5
clone size: .
V gene: TRBV28
D gene: TRBD1
CDR3 DNA: TGTGCCAGCCGGACAGGGCATCAGCCCCAGCATTTT
CDR3 protein: CASRTGHQPQHF

J gene: TRBJ2-2
clone size: .
V gene: TRBV9
D gene: .
CDR3 DNA: TGTGCCAGCAGCATTAGCCCCGACCACGGGGAGCTGTTTTTT
CDR3 protein: CASSISPDHGELFF

J gene: TRBJ1-2
clone size: .
V gene: TRBV9
D gene: .
CDR3 DNA: TGTGCCAGCAGCGTAGGGGTAGCCACCGGCTACACCTTC
CDR3 protein: CASSVGVATGYTF

J gene: TRBJ1-2
clone size: .
V gene: TRBV13
D gene: .
CDR3 DNA: TGTGCCAGCAGCTTAGGTCTCTATGGCTACACCTTC
CDR3 protein: CASSLGLYGYTF

J gene: TRBJ1-2
clone size: .
V gene: TRBV5-6
D gene: .
CDR3 DNA: TGTGCCAGCAGACCGGGATCACAACGGGGCTACACCTTC
CDR3 protein: CASRPGSQRGYTF

J gene: TRBJ2-1
clone size: .
V gene: TRBV6-5
D gene: .
CDR3 DNA: TGTGCCAGCACCATTCACAATGAGCAGTTCTTC
CDR3 protein: CASTIHNEQFF

J gene: TRBJ1-5
clone size: once
V gene: TRBV7-8
D gene: TRBD1
CDR3 DNA: TGTGCCAGCCAGGGGGTCAATAGCAATCAGCCCCAGCATTTT
CDR3 protein: CASQGVNSNQPQHF

J gene: TRBJ2-2
clone size: .
V gene: TRBV5-6
D gene: .
CDR3 DNA: TGTGCCAGCAGCATACGGGTCACCGGGGAGCTGTTTTTT
CDR3 protein: CASSIRVTGELFF